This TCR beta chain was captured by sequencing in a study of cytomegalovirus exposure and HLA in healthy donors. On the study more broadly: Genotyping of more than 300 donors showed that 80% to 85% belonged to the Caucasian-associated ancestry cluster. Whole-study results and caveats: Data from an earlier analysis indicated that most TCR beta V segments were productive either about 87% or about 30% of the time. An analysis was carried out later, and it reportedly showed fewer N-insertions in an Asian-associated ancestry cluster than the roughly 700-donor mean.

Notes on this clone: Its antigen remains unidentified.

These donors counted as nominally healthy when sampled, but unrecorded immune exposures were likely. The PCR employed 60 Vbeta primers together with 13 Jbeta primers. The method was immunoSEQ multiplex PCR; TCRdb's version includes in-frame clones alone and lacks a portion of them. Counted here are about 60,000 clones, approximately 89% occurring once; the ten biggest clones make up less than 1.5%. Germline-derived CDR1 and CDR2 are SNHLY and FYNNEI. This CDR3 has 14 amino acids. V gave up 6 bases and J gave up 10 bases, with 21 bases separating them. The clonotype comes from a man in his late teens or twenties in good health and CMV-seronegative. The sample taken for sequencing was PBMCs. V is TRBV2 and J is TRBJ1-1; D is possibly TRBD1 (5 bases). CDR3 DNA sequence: TGTGCCAGCAGGGAGGGGCAGACTGTCCTTACAGCTTTCTTT. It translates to CASREGQTVLTAFF. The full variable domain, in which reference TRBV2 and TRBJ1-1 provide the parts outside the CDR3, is EPEVTQTPSHQVTQMGQEVILRCVPISNHLYFYWYRQILGQKVEFLVSFYNNEISEKSEIFDDQFSVERPDGSNFTLKIRSTKLEDSAMYFCASREGQTVLTAFFGQGTRLTVV.